Reported below is one TCR beta chain. This entry is derived from a study of blood T cell repertoires in COVID-19. The authors' processing: From reference gene primer amplification, estimates of nucleated cell counts were derived. The repertoire was sequenced with immunoSEQ multiplex PCR; TCRdb's copy has only in-frame clones and lacks some. V and J calls and clone size are as listed in that table; D and trimming were resolved from the DNA. The top ten hold 3% of the sample, which has tens of thousands of clones, 87% seen once. The CDR3 contains 12 residues. The germline gives CDR1 MDHEN, CDR2 SYDVKM. V was pared by 7 bases and J by 14 bases, with 20 bases between.

The sequenced sample consisted of peripheral blood. This chain uses TRBV28 with TRBJ1-2; D possibly corresponds to TRBD1 (6 bases). The receptor's source is a woman in her forties or fifties with active or convalescent COVID-19. As DNA, the CDR3 is TGTGCCAGCATTTCAAGCGAACGACAGGAGACCTTC. Residues: CASISSERQETF.